Below are 3 T cell receptor beta chains sequenced from a single sample in a study of blood T cells in healthy people across ages. Combining a sample-barcoded 5' primer with a J-beta primer mix, a second PCR ran for 7 to 11 cycles. Each CDR3 protein gets one entry after TCRdb re-called the 5' RACE reads with MiXCR. Altogether about 800,000 distinct CDR3 sequences are present, about 25% being singletons, with the ten largest covering approximately 4%. This same sample was also taken into another study, of T cells of mothers and their children.

Input material: blood. Every receptor here comes from a boy younger than 18 in good health.

V usage is TRBV5-1 and J usage is TRBJ2-5; TRBD1 is a possible D gene (5 bases). The tail of the sequence fits TRBJ2-1 better, so the J call may be wrong. In germline, CDR1 is SGHRS, CDR2 YFSETQ. CDR3 length: 15 residues. The CDR3 coding sequence is TGCGCCAGCAGCTTGGGACAGCCTTACAGGAATGAGCAGTTCTTC. Translated: CASSLGQPYRNEQFF.

The sample holds a few counts of this clonotype. The rearrangement uses TRBV24-1 and TRBJ2-3; the D gene is possibly TRBD2 (6 bases). The CDR3 is made up of 13 amino acids. V lost 1 base, J lost 5 bases, and 6 bases lay in between. Per the germline V gene, CDR1 is KGHDR and CDR2 is SFDVKD. In DNA, the CDR3 is TGTGCCACCAGTGATTTCGGGGGAGATACGCAGTATTTT. This codes for CATSDFGGDTQYF.

This clonotype was observed a handful of times. The rearrangement links TRBV29-1 to TRBJ2-1; 7 positions agree with TRBD2. Germline CDR1 SQVTM, CDR2 ANQGSEA. The V and J ends lost 8 bases and 4 bases, in that order; junction bases with no gene match: 11. The CDR3 is 14 residues long. This CDR3 is CSHTPGLQYNEQFF. The CDR3 DNA is TGCAGCCACACGCCGGGACTACAATACAATGAGCAGTTCTTC.